These 7 T cell receptor beta chains came from one sample sequenced in a study of blood T cell repertoires in COVID-19. TCRdb's copy holds only in-frame clones and misses some; the assay was immunoSEQ multiplex PCR. The sample consists of tens of thousands of clones, around 88% of them appearing once. Sequencing was done on a sample of peripheral blood. The origin of the receptors is a woman aged 80 or over with active or convalescent COVID-19.

The chain carries TRBV27 and TRBJ1-5; 9 bases fit TRBD1. From germline, CDR1 is MNHEY and CDR2 SMNVEV (reference sequence). Trimming removed 5 bases from V and 0 bases from J; junction bases left unmatched: 11. The CDR3 contains 18 residues. CDR3 in amino acids: CASSLSTGGASSNQPQHF. The CDR3 DNA sequence: TGTGCCAGCAGTCTCTCCACAGGGGGCGCAAGTAGCAATCAGCCCCAGCATTTT.

This chain joins TRBV5-1 and TRBJ1-1; D uncertain. The CDR3 spans 13 residues. Deletions cut 4 bases from V and 1 base from J, with 8 bases between. Germline V lookup: CDR1 SGHRS, CDR2 YFSETQ. Written as DNA, the CDR3 is TGCGCCAGCAGCGCGGGCAGGAACACTGAAGCTTTCTTT. Translation: CASSAGRNTEAFF. The full variable domain, completed using reference TRBV5-1 and TRBJ1-1, is KAGVTQTPRYLIKTRGQQVTLSCSPISGHRSVSWYQQTPGQGLQFLFEYFSETQRNKGNFPGRFSGRQFSNSRSEMNVSTLELGDSALYLCASSAGRNTEAFFGQGTRLTVV.

The chain combines TRBV7-2 with TRBJ2-4; the D is unclear. The CDR3 contains 15 residues. Germline V lookup: CDR1 SGHTA, CDR2 FQGNSA. V was clipped by 5 bases and J by 0 bases, with 11 bases between them. In nucleotides, the CDR3 is TGTGCCAGCAGCCCACAATGGTTAGCCAAAAACATTCAGTACTTC. This translates into CASSPQWLAKNIQYF.

In this sample, this clone turned up once. The chain is built from TRBV2 and TRBJ2-1; D is unclear. CDR1 SNHLY and CDR2 FYNNEI come from the germline V gene. V gave up 6 bases and J gave up 9 bases, with 9 bases separating them. The length of the CDR3 is 11 residues. Here the CDR3 DNA reads TGTGCCAGCAGGGCTAGTGGTGAGCAGTTCTTC. Residues: CASRASGEQFF.

The rearrangement links TRBV20-1 to TRBJ2-5; D not certain. The CDR3 has 11 residues. Trimming pared 2 bases from V and 3 bases from J, leaving 4 bases between. The germline V gene encodes CDR1 DFQATT and CDR2 SNEGSKA (reference sequence). The CDR3 loop is CSARPEETQYF. The CDR3, as DNA: TGCAGTGCTAGACCCGAAGAGACCCAGTACTTC.

The chain combines TRBV12-3 or TRBV12-4 with TRBJ1-1; the D gene is possibly TRBD1 (5 bases). Trimming stripped 5 bases from V and 8 bases from J, with 12 bases between. This CDR3 has 12 residues. CDR3 sequence reads: CASSPVRGEAFF. In nucleotides, the CDR3 is TGTGCCAGCAGTCCGGTTCGGGGGGAAGCTTTCTTT.

The V gene is TRBV2, the J gene TRBJ1-1; 10 bases are shared with TRBD1. V gave up 7 bases and J gave up 6 bases; unmatched junction bases: 11. Germline CDR1 and CDR2: SNHLY and FYNNEI. The CDR3 is 15 amino acids. In nucleotides, the CDR3 is TGTGCCAGCAAGGGGGACAGGGGCAATCCTTCTGAAGCTTTCTTT. Protein: CASKGDRGNPSEAFF.